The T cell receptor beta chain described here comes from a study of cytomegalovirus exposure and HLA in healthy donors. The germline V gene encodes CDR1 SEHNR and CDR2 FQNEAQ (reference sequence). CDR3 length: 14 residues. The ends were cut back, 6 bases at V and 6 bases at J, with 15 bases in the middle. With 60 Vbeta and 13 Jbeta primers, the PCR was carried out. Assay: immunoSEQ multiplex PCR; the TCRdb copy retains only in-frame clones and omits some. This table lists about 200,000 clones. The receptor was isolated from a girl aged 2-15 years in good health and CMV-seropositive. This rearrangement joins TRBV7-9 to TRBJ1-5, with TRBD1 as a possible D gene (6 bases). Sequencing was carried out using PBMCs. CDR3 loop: CASRRAGAGQPQHF. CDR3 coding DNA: TGTGCCAGCAGACGGGCGGGGGCAGGTCAGCCCCAGCATTTT.